One sample yielded the 10 T cell receptor beta chains listed below, sequenced in a study of blood T cell repertoires in COVID-19. Sequencing used immunoSEQ multiplex PCR; TCRdb keeps in-frame clones, though not all of them. The sample records about 44,000 clones, 75% to 90% being singletons. Sequenced sample: peripheral blood. All receptors derive from a woman in her thirties or forties with acute or convalescent COVID-19.

This sequence joins TRBV6-4 and TRBJ1-1; D unresolved. Germline V gene data show CDR1 as MRHNA and CDR2 as SNTAGT. V dropped 2 bases and J dropped 10 bases, with 8 bases sitting between them. The CDR3 length is 11 residues. The CDR3, as DNA: TGTGCCAGCAGTGACGAAGGGAGAGCTTTCTTT. Translation: CASSDEGRAFF.

The V gene is TRBV28, the J gene TRBJ1-4; a possible D gene is TRBD1 (6 bases). The CDR3 sequence is 13 residues long. Germline loops: CDR1 MDHEN, CDR2 SYDVKM. V was pared by 11 bases and J by 5 bases, with 15 bases between. In DNA, the CDR3 is TGTGCCGGGGGGGGCGGACAAAATGAAAAACTGTTTTTT. This codes for CAGGGGQNEKLFF.

The CDR3 bases are TGTGCCAGCTCACCCCCGACAGGGACTAGACAAGAGACCCAGTACTTC. Amino acid sequence: CASSPPTGTRQETQYF. V is TRBV18 and J is TRBJ2-5; possibly TRBD2 for D (8 bases). The CDR3 is 16 amino acids. Deletions cut 3 bases from V and 2 bases from J, with 16 bases between. CDR1 KGHSH and CDR2 LQKENI come from the germline V gene.

This chain joins TRBV7-2 and TRBJ2-7; no firm D call. CDR1 is SGHTA, CDR2 FQGNSA, per germline. This CDR3 comprises 13 residues. Trimming took 2 bases from V and 1 from J, leaving 6 bases between them. The CDR3 DNA sequence: TGTGCCAGCAGCTTAATCCTTTCCTACGAGCAGTACTTC. This codes for CASSLILSYEQYF.

J is TRBJ1-5 and V is TRBV19, with a weak D call TRBD1 (5 bases). CDR3 size: 16 residues. V lost 1 base and J lost 0, with 10 bases in between. Germline V gene lookup returns CDR1 LNHDA and CDR2 SQIVND (reference sequence). The CDR3 bases are TGTGCCAGTAGTATAGGGGCAGGGCCTAGCAATCAGCCCCAGCATTTT. Residues: CASSIGAGPSNQPQHF.

This clone was detected a few times. The chain recombines TRBV7-3 with TRBJ2-1; TRBD2 is a possible D gene (6 bases). Between the trimmed V and J ends, which lost 3 bases and 9 bases, there was a span of 33 bases. The V gene's germline CDR1 is SGHTA and CDR2 FQGTGA. This CDR3 is built from 20 residues. Written as DNA, the CDR3 is TGTGCCAGCAGCTTTGAGTCCGGGTTGGCGGGCGGGACCCGGATACCTGAGCAGTTCTTC. Translating gives CASSFESGLAGGTRIPEQFF.

V and J are TRBV7-9 and TRBJ2-3, with D possibly matching TRBD1 (5 bases). The germline CDR1 and CDR2 sequences are SEHNR and FQNEAQ (reference sequence). This CDR3 comprises 15 residues. Trimming cost V 1 base and J 2 bases, with 10 bases left between them. The CDR3 region has the DNA TGTGCCAGCAGCTTAGGGTCAGGGATCACAGATACGCAGTATTTT. Encoded protein: CASSLGSGITDTQYF.

The sample holds one count of this clone. This CDR3 is CASSVSRRADTQYF. Written as DNA, the CDR3 is TGTGCCAGCAGCGTAAGTCGCCGAGCAGATACGCAGTATTTT. The J gene is TRBJ2-3, the V gene TRBV9; D remains unclear. Trimming took 1 base from V and 4 from J, leaving 10 bases between them. The V gene's germline CDR1 is SGDLS and CDR2 YYNGEE. CDR3 size: 14 residues.

The gene calls are TRBV5-1 and TRBJ1-5; tentatively, D is TRBD1 (5 bases). CDR1 SGHRS and CDR2 YFSETQ come from the germline V gene. Trimming removed 0 bases from V and 3 bases from J, with 16 bases in between. The CDR3 spans 17 residues. CDR3: CASSLGQGRFDNQPQHF. In DNA, the CDR3 is TGCGCCAGCAGCTTGGGGCAGGGTCGGTTTGACAATCAGCCCCAGCATTTT.

The CDR3 sequence is CARSLTGTRGETQYF. The CDR3, as DNA: TGTGCCAGAAGCTTGACTGGGACCAGGGGGGAGACCCAGTACTTC. The chain links TRBV7-5 to TRBJ2-5; the tabulated D call, TRBD1, remains unverified against the DNA. TRBV7-5 is described as a pseudogene. The CDR3 loop spans 15 amino acids.